This T cell receptor (beta chain) was captured by sequencing in a study of cytomegalovirus exposure and HLA in healthy donors. Findings and limits, study-wide: Among donors in an Asian-associated ancestry cluster, a later analysis reportedly found fewer N-insertions than the approximately 700-donor mean. Follow-up analysis found HLA locus-dependent TCR association rates, highest for DRB1 and lowest for HLA-C.

Comment on this clone: What it binds is not known.

Trimming cost V 6 bases and J 1 base; bases outside gene matches: 3. This CDR3 is built from 13 residues. Germline V gene data show CDR1 as MNHEY and CDR2 as SVGAGI. At the time of sampling, donors were nominally healthy, though unrecorded immune exposures were likely. A multiplex PCR was run with 60 Vbeta primers and 13 Jbeta primers. Produced via immunoSEQ multiplex PCR; TCRdb's table is partial and in-frame only. The profile shows approximately 110,000 clones, approximately 82% of them singletons. This rearrangement joins TRBV6-5 to TRBJ2-7, with 7 bases lining up with TRBD1. The sequenced material came from PBMCs. The sequence derives from a man aged 40-55 years in good health and CMV-seropositive. For the CDR3, the DNA is TGTGCCAGCAGGGGACAGTTTTCCTACGAGCAGTACTTC. It is translated as CASRGQFSYEQYF.